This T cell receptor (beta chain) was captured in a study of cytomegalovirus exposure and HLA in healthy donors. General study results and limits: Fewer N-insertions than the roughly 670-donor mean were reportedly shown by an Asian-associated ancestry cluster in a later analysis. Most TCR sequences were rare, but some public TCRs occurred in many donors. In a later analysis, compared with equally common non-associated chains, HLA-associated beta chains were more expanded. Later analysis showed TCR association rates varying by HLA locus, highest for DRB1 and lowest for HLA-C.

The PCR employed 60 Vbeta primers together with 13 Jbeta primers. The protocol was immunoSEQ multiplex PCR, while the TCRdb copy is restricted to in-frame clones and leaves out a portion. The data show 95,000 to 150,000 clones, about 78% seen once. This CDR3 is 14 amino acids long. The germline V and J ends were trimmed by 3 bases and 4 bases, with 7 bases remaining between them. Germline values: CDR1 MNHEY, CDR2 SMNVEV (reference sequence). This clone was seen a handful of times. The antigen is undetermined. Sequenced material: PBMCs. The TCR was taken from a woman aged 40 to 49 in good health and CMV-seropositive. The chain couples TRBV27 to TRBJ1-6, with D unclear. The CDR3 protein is CASSFNSYNSPLHF. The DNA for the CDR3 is TGTGCCAGCAGTTTCAACAGTTATAATTCACCCCTCCACTTT.